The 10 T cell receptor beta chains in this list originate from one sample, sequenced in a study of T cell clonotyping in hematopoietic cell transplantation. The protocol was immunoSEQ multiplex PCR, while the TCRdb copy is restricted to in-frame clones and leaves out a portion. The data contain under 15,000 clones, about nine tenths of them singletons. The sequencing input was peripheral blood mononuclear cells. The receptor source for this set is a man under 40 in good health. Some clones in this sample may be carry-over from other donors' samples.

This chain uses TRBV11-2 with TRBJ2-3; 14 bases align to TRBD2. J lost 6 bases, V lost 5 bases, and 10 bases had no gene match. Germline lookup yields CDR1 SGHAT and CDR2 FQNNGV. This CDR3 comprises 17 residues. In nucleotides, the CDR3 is TGTGCCAGCAGCCCCCGGACTAGCGGGGGGTCCGGGGATACGCAGTATTTT. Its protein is CASSPRTSGGSGDTQYF.

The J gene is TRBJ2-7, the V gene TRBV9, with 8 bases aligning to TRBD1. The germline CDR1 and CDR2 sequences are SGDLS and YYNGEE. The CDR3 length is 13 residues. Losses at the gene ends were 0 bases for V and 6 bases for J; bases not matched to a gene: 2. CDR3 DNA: TGTGCCAGCAGCGTAGGAACAGGGGGCGAGCAGTACTTC. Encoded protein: CASSVGTGGEQYF.

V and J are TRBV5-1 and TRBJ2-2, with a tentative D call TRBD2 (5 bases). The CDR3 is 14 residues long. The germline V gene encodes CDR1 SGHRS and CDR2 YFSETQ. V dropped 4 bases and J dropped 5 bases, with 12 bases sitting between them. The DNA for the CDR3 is TGCGCCAGCAGCCTACTAGTGGGTACCGGGGAGCTGTTTTTT. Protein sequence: CASSLLVGTGELFF.

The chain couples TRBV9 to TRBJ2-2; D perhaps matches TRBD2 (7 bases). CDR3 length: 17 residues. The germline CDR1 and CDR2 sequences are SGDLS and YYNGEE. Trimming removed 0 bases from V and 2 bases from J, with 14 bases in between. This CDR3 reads CASSVAIGGANTGELFF. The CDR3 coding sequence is TGTGCCAGCAGCGTAGCTATTGGGGGGGCCAACACCGGGGAGCTGTTTTTT.

CDR3 sequence reads: CASSIRQAGGLRSGANVLTF. The CDR3 region has the DNA TGTGCCAGTAGTATCAGACAAGCGGGGGGTCTCAGATCTGGGGCCAACGTCCTGACTTTC. The chain uses TRBV19 and TRBJ2-6; TRBD2 matches 9 bases. Germline CDR1 LNHDA, CDR2 SQIVND (reference sequence). This CDR3 region has 20 residues. V shed 3 bases, J shed 1 base, and the junction held 13 bases outside the gene matches.

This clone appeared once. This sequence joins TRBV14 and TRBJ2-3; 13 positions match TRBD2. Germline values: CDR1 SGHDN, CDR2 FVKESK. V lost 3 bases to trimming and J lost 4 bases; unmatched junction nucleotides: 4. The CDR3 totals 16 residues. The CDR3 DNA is TGTGCCAGCAGCCAGGGGACTAGCGGGGCCGCAGATACGCAGTATTTT. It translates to CASSQGTSGAADTQYF.

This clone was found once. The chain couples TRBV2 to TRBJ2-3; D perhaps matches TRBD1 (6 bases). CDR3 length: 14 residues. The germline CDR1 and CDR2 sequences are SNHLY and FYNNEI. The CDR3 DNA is TGTGCTGTAGTATTCAGGGGCACAACAGATACGCAGTATTTT. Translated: CAVVFRGTTDTQYF.

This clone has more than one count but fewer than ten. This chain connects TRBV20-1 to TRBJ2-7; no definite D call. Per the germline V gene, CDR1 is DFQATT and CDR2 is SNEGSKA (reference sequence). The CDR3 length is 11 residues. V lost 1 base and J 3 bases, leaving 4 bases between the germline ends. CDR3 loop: CSARADYEQYF. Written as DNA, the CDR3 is TGCAGTGCTAGAGCGGACTACGAGCAGTACTTC.

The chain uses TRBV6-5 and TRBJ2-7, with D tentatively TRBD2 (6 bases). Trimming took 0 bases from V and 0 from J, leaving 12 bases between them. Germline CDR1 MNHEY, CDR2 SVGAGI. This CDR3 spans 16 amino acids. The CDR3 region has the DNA TGTGCCAGCAGTTACTCTTATTCCGGGGGCTCCTACGAGCAGTACTTC. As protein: CASSYSYSGGSYEQYF.

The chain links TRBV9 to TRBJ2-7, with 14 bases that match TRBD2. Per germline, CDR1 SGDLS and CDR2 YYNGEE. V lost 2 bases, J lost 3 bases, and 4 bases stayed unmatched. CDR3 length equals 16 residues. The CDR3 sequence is CASSVGTSGSFYEQYF. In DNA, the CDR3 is TGTGCCAGCAGCGTGGGGACTAGCGGGAGTTTCTACGAGCAGTACTTC.